The subject of this entry is one T cell receptor (beta chain). Its cognate antigen has yet to be identified. Germline and junction disagree at one end, which may indicate a read error. The 39 donors, aged about 6 to 95 years, were systemically healthy Caucasian individuals from Russia. Each donor gave 8 to 10 milliliters of peripheral blood, drawn into EDTA-treated Vacutainer tubes. Ficoll-Paque density-gradient centrifugation was used to isolate PBMCs, with at least 6.5 million per sample. Total RNA, at least 6 micrograms per sample, was extracted from PBMCs with Trizol reagent. For every donor, flow cytometry on a PBMC aliquot measured the percentage of naive CD45RAhigh/CD27high T cells. Libraries were built with 5' RACE. Sequencing took place on an Illumina HiSeq 2500. A second PCR of about 7 to 12 cycles was run with a J-beta primer mix and a sample-barcoded 5' primer. Each TCR beta cDNA molecule received a unique molecular identifier from a template-switch 5' adaptor carrying 12 random nucleotides. Each sample yielded at least 2.5 million CDR3-containing paired-end reads. First-strand cDNA was synthesized from all RNA with the Mint cDNA synthesis kit, primed by a TRBC-specific oligonucleotide. Following uracil-DNA glycosylase treatment, all cDNA underwent a first 18-cycle PCR with the universal primers M1SS and BC2_uni_R. In the authors' own workflow: For normalization, 1 million high-quality reads, each with a distinct molecular identifier, were randomly selected from each sample. Reads sharing molecular identifiers were discarded rather than binned into consensus sequences. MiTCR, run with a Q25 quality threshold and the strictest error-elimination algorithm, handled CDR3 identification, clonotype clustering and error correction. A nonparametric unseen species model using Euler transformation provided a lower-bound estimate of total TCR beta diversity. TCRdb applied fastp at Q25 and MiXCR to the public reads, then kept only in-frame beta chains. Records with the same CDR3 protein are collapsed into one entry carrying the most frequent genes and DNA. The V and J calls were not made by the authors but by TCRdb's processing. Within this sample are around 1,100,000 distinct CDR3 sequences, with around two fifths of them counted one time only. The top ten constitute about an eighth of the sample.

These data are taken from a study of blood T cells in healthy people across ages (dated by TCRdb to the mid-2010s). Regarding the complete study: In model experiments, template switching captured about one uniquely barcoded TCR beta cDNA molecule for every two T cells. To track age-related changes in TCR beta repertoire diversity, the study relied on deep sequencing normalized with unique cDNA molecular identifiers. Donors were grouped into four age groups: young (average 16 years), middle-aged (less than 40), aged (around 60) and long-lived (over 80). To avoid experimental bias, donors of different ages were spread randomly across the sequencing lanes. Using the same blood draw, the study looked at two additional independent replicas of 1 million unique cDNA reads for two donors, one aged 18 to 30 and the other aged 80 or older.

What the study reported, not specific to this receptor: Estimates of total diversity based on one million sequenced T cells were considered lower bounds and underestimates. As age increased, observed TCR beta diversity per million T cells dropped in a roughly linear way, and a significant reduction was already evident by age 40. Conclusive comparison of naive and antigen-experienced compartments was prevented by the profiling of bulk unsorted PBMCs. Compared with the aged group, more naive CD4+ T cells, fewer expanded clones and increased TCR diversity were shown by the long-lived group, suggesting age selection. Donor CMV infection status was unknown, potentially confounding age-related changes in expanded clonotypes. Observed TCR beta diversity correlated strongly with the percentage of naive T cells measured by flow cytometry.

From the cysteine up to the phenylalanine, the CDR3 has a length of 13 residues. Only the CDR3 DNA is retained, 39 bases long and in frame from the first base. The germline V gene (reference sequence) gives CDR1 as WNHNN and CDR2 as SYGVQD. The sample was blood. The sequence links TRBV10-1 to TRBJ2-1, with TRBD2 perhaps the D gene, on 5 matching bases. The receptor was isolated from a man younger than 35 in good health. The CDR3 is CTSSERELNEQFF. At the DNA level, the sequence is TGCACCAGCAGTGAGAGGGAGCTGAATGAGCAGTTCTTC.